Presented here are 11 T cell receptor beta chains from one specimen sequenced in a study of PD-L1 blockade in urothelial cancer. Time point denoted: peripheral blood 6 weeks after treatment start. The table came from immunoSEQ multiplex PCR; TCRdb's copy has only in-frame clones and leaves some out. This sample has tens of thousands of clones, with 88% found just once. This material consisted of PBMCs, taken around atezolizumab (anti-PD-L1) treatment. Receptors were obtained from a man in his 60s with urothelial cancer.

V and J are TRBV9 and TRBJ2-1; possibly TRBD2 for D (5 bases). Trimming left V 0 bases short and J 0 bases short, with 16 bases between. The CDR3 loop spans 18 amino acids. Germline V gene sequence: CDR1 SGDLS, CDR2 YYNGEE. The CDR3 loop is CASSVGGLGSSSYNEQFF. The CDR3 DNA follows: TGTGCCAGCAGCGTAGGCGGGCTCGGGTCTAGCTCCTACAATGAGCAGTTCTTC.

The CDR3 spells CASSRGLGGFNEQFF. Here the CDR3 DNA reads TGCGCCAGCAGCAGGGGACTAGGTGGATTCAATGAGCAGTTCTTC. The genes are TRBV5-1 and TRBJ2-1, with 8 bases lining up with TRBD2. V trimming: 4 bases; J trimming: 6 bases; junction bases outside the gene matches: 9. Germline assignment: CDR1 SGHRS and CDR2 YFSETQ. CDR3 length: 15 amino acids.

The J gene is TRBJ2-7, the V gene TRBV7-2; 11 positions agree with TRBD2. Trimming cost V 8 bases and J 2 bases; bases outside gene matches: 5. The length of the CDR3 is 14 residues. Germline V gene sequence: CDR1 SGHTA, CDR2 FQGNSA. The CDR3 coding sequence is TGTGCCAGCGCAGGGACTAGCGGAACCTACGAGCAGTACTTC. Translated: CASAGTSGTYEQYF.

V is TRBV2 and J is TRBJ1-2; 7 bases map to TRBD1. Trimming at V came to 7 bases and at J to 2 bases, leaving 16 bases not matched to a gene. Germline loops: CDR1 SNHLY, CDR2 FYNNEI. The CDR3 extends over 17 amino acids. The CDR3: CASTLPQGVTPNYGYTF. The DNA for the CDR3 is TGTGCCAGCACCCTCCCGCAGGGGGTAACACCCAACTATGGCTACACCTTC.

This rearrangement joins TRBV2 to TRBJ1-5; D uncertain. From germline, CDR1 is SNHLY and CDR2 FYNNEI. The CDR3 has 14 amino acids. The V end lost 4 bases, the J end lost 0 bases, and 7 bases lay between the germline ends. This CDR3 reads CASSGGDSNQPQHF. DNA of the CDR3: TGTGCCAGCAGTGGCGGAGATAGCAATCAGCCCCAGCATTTT.

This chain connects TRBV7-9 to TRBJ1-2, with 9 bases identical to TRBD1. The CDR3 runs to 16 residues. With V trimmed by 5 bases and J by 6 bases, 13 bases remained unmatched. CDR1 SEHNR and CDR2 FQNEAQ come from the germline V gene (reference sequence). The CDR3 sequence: CASSPISTTGGDGYTF. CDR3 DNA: TGTGCCAGCAGCCCCATTTCCACCACAGGGGGCGATGGCTACACCTTC.

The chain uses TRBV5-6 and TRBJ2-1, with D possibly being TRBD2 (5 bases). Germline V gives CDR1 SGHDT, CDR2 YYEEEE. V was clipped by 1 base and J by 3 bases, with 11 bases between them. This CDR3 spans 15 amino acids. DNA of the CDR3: TGTGCCAGCAGCTTGCGGGCTAGCAACTACAATGAGCAGTTCTTC. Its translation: CASSLRASNYNEQFF.

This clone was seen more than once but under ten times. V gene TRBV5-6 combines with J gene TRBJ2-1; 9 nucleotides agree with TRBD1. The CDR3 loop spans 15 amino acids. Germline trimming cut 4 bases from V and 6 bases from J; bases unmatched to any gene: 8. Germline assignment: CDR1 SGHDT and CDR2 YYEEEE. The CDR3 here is CASSDLGQGGNEQFF. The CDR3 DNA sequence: TGTGCCAGCAGCGACCTGGGACAGGGCGGCAATGAGCAGTTCTTC.

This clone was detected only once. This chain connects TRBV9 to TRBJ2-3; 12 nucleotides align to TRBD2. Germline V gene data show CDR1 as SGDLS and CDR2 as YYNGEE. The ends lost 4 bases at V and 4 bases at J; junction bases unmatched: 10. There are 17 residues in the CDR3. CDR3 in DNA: TGTGCCAGCAGCACCGGACGACTAGCGGGAGCACCAGATACGCAGTATTTT. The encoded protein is CASSTGRLAGAPDTQYF.

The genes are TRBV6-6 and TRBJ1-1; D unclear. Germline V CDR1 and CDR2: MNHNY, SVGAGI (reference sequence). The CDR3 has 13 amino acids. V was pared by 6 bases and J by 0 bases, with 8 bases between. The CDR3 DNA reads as TGTGCCAGCAGCCTAGAAATGAACACTGAAGCTTTCTTT. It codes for CASSLEMNTEAFF.

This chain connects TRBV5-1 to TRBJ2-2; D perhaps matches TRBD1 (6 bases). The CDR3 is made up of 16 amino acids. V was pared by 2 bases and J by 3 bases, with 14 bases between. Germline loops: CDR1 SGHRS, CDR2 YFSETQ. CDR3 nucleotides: TGCGCCAGCAGCTTACGGGCAGGGGATTACACCGGGGAGCTGTTTTTT. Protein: CASSLRAGDYTGELFF.